A single T cell receptor (beta chain) is shown here with its context. The target antigen is unknown. This specimen belongs to a study of regulatory dendritic cells for organ transplantation. Per germline, CDR1 MNHEY and CDR2 SVGAGI. There are 11 residues in the CDR3. Trimming stripped 7 bases from V and 3 bases from J, with 7 bases between. Study results and caveats: Between individuals, the alloreactive memory CD8+ T cell pool differed considerably. Naive CD4+ and CD8+ repertoires were highly diverse; memory CD8+ was most oligoclonal. Mature dendritic cells appeared to drive more memory CD8+ clonal expansion than regulatory ones.

Memory T cells were CD45RO+, naive were CD45RA+, sorted by FACS. Some clones are missing from TCRdb's copy, which holds only in-frame ones; the method was immunoSEQ multiplex PCR. The sample has more than 35,000 clones; about nine tenths are singletons. The rearrangement joins TRBV6-5 to TRBJ2-7, with D tentatively TRBD1 (5 bases). Sequencing input: naive CD8+ T cells from blood. The subset: CD45RA+ naive T cells. The receptor comes from a human donor in good health. CDR3 in amino acids: CASTTGYEQYF. The CDR3 nucleotides read TGTGCCAGCACAACAGGCTACGAGCAGTACTTC.